The present TCR beta chain was sequenced within a study of shared clonotypes between healthy human individuals. This table comes from immunoSEQ multiplex PCR, and its TCRdb copy is limited to in-frame clones, with some not included. The sample lists roughly 600,000 clones; about 98% were seen once. J lost 0 bases, V lost 0 bases, and 23 bases had no gene match. Germline V gene lookup returns CDR1 PRHDT and CDR2 FYEKMQ (reference sequence). The CDR3 loop spans 24 amino acids. Terminally differentiated effector memory CD45RA+ cells were left out of the naive CD8 fraction, which was CD45RO-negative and positively selected for CCR7.

The clonotype originates from a young man in good health. The chain combines TRBV13 with TRBJ2-3; 11 nucleotides agree with TRBD2. Sequencing was performed on naive CD8+ T cells sorted from blood. This CDR3 reads CASSLGTSGSIPHPPTSSTDTQYF. Written as DNA, the CDR3 is TGTGCCAGCAGCTTAGGAACTAGCGGGAGTATCCCACACCCCCCAACCTCTAGCACAGATACGCAGTATTTT.